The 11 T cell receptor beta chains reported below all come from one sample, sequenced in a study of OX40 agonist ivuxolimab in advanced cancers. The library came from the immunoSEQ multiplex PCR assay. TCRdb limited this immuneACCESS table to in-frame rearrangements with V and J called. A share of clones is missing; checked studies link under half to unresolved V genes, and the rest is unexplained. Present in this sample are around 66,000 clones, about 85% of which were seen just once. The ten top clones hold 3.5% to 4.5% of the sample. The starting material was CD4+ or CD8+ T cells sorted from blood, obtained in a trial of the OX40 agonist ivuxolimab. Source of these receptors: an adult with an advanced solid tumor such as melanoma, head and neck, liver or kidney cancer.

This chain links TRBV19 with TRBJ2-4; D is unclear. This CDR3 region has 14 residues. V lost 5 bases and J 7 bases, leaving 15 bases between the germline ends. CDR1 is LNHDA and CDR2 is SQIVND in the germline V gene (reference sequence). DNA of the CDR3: TGTGCCAGTAGTCCCGCCCGAGGTCCGAACATTCAGTACTTC. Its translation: CASSPARGPNIQYF.

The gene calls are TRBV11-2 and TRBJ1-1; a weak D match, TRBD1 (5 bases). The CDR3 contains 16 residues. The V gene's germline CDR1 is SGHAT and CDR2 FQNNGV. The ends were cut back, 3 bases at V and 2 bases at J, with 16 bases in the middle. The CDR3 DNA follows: TGTGCCAGCAGCTTTGGGACGCAATACCGTAACACTGAAGCTTTCTTT. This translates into CASSFGTQYRNTEAFF. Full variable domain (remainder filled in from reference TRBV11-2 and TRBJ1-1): EAGVAQSPRYKIIEKRQSVAFWCNPISGHATLYWYQQILGQGPKLLIQFQNNGVVDDSQLPKDRFSAERLKGVDSTLKIQPAKLEDSAVYLCASSFGTQYRNTEAFFGQGTRLTVV.

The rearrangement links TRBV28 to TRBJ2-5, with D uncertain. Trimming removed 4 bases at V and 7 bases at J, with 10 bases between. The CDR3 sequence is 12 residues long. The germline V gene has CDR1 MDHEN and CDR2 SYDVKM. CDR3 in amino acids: CASSSLGWTQYF. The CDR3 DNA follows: TGTGCCAGCAGTTCTCTCGGATGGACCCAGTACTTC.

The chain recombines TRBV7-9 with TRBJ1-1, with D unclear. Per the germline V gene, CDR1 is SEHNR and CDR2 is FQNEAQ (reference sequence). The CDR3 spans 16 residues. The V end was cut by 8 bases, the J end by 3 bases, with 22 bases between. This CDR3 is CASEHIGGAQYTEAFF. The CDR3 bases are TGTGCCAGCGAACACATAGGTGGCGCCCAATACACTGAAGCTTTCTTT.

The CDR3 is CASSWTGPGELFF. The CDR3 DNA is TGTGCCAGCAGTTGGACAGGTCCAGGGGAGCTGTTTTTT. The rearrangement uses TRBV6-6 and TRBJ2-2; 7 nucleotides agree with TRBD1. The CDR3 is 13 amino acids. Germline assignment: CDR1 MNHNY and CDR2 SVGAGI (reference sequence). The ends lost 4 bases at V and 8 bases at J; junction bases unmatched: 4.

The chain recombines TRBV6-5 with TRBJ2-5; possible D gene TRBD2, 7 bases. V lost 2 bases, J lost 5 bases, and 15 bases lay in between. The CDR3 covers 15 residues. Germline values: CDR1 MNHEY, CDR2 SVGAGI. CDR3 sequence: CASSYVGGPKETQYF. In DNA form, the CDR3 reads TGTGCCAGCAGTTACGTCGGGGGGCCTAAGGAGACCCAGTACTTC.

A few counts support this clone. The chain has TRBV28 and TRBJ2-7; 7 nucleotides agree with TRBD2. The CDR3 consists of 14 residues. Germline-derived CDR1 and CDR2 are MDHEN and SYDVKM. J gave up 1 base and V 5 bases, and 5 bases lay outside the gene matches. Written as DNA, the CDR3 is TGTGCCAGCAGTCTACTAGCGCGTTCCTACGAGCAGTACTTC. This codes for CASSLLARSYEQYF.

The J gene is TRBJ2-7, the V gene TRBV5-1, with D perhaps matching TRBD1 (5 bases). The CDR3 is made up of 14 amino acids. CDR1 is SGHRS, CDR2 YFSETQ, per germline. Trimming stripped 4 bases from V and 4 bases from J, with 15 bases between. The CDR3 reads CASSAPEAGYEQYF. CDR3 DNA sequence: TGCGCCAGCAGCGCCCCCGAGGCAGGGTACGAGCAGTACTTC.

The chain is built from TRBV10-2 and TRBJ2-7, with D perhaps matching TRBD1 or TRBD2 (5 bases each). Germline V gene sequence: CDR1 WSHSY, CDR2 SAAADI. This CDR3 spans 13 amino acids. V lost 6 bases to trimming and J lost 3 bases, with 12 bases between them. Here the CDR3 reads CASRRGRDYEQYF. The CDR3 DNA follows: TGCGCCAGCAGGAGGGGCAGGGACTACGAGCAGTACTTC.

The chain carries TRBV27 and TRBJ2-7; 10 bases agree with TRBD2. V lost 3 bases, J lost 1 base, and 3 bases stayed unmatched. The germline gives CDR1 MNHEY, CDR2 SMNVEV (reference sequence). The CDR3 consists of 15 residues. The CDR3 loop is CASSLLAGESYEQYF. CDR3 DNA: TGTGCCAGCAGTTTGCTAGCGGGAGAATCCTACGAGCAGTACTTC.

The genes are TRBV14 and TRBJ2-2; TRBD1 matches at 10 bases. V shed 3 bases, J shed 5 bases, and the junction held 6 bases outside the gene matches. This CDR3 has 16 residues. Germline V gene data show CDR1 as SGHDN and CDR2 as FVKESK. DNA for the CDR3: TGTGCCAGCAGCCAGGGGGGACAGGGGAGGACCGGGGAGCTGTTTTTT. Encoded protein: CASSQGGQGRTGELFF.